The TCR beta chain under discussion was sequenced for a study of regulatory T cells in long-lasting Graves disease. Remarks on this clonotype: No conserved phenylalanine or tryptophan ends this CDR3, so it is likely a read error. It is unclear where the CDR3 begins or ends on the DNA, so no DNA is shown, and the CDR3 is as TCRdb lists it.

The authors built TCR beta libraries using iRepertoire HTBI primers and Arm-PCR of CDR3 regions. TCRdb used MiXCR to reprocess the multiplex PCR reads, holding one entry per CDR3 protein. The sample carries roughly 500,000 distinct CDR3 sequences, 12% to 15% recorded once. The germline V gene encodes CDR1 SNHLY and CDR2 FYNNEI. The CDR3 has 14 amino acids, counting both end residues. Time point indicated: newly diagnosed GD, antithyroid drugs for less than 3 months. There was RNA extracted from PBMCs, and the TCR library was made from it. These data also formed part of another study, on T cells in Graves' hyperthyroidism and ophthalmopathy. That paper adds: Each diagnosis drew on symptoms, thyroxine, TRAb, thyroid ultrasound and orbital computed tomography findings.

This chain uses TRBV2 with TRBJ2-1; the table gives TRBD1 as D, unverified against the DNA. This clonotype was sampled from a woman aged 45-65 years with Graves disease. The sequencing here drew on peripheral blood mononuclear cells (PBMCs), taken at new diagnosis, from a patient treated with antithyroid drugs. The CDR3: CASSEQGQGAILFG.